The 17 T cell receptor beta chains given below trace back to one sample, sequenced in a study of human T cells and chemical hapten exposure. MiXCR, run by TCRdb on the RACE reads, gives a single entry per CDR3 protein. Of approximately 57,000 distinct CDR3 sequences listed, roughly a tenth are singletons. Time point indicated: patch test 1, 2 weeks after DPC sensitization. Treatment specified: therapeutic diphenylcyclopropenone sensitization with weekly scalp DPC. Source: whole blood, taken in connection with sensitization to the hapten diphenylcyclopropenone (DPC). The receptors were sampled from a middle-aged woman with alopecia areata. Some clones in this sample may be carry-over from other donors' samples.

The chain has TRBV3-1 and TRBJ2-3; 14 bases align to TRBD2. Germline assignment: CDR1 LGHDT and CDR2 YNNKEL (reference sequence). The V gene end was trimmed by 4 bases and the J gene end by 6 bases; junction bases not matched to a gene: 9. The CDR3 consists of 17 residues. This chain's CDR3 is CASSLQTSGGADDTQYF. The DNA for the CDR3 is TGTGCCAGCAGCCTCCAGACTAGCGGGGGGGCCGACGATACGCAGTATTTT.

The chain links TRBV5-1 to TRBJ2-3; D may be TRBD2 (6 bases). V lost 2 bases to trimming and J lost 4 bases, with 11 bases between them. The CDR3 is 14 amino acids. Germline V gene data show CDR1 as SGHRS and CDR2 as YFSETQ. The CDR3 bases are TGCGCCAGCAGCTTCGAGACTAGGGCAGATACGCAGTATTTT. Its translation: CASSFETRADTQYF.

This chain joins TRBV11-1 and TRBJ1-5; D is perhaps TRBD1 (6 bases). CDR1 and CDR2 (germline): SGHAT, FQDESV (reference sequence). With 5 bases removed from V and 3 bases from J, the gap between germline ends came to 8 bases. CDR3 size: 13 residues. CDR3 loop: CASSQGFNQPQHF. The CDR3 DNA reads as TGTGCCAGCAGCCAGGGGTTCAATCAGCCCCAGCATTTT.

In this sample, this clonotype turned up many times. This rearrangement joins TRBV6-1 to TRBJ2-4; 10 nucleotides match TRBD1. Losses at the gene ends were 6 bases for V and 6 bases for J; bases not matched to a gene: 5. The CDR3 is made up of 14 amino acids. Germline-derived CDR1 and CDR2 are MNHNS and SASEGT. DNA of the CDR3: TGTGCCAGCAGCGGGACAGGGGAGGTAAACATTCAGTACTTC. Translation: CASSGTGEVNIQYF.

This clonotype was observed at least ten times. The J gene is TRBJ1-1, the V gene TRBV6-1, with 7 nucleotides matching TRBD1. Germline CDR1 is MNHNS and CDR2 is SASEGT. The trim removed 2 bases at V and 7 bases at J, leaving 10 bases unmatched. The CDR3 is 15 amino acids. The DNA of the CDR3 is TGTGCCAGCAGTGAACGAGAAACAGGGGCGATTGAAGCTTTCTTT. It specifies CASSERETGAIEAFF.

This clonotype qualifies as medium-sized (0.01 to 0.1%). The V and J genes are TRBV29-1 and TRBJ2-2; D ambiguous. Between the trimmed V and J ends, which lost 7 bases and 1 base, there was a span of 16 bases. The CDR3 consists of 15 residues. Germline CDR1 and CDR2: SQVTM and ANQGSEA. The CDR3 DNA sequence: TGCAGCGCTACGAGTGGGATAGGGAACACCGGGGAGCTGTTTTTT. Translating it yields CSATSGIGNTGELFF.

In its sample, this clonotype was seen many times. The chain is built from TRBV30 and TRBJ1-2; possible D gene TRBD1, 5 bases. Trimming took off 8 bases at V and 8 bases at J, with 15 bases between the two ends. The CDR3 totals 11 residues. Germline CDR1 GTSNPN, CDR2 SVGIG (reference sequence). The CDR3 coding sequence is TGTGCCGGACCAGGGATTCGCGGCTACACCTTC. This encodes CAGPGIRGYTF.

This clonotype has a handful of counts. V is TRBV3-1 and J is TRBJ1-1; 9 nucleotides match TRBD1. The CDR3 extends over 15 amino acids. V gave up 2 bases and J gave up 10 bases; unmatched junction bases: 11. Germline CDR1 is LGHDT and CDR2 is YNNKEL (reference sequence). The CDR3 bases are TGTGCCAGCAGCCAAATCTTTGGACAGGGGCGTCTAGCTTTCTTT. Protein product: CASSQIFGQGRLAFF.

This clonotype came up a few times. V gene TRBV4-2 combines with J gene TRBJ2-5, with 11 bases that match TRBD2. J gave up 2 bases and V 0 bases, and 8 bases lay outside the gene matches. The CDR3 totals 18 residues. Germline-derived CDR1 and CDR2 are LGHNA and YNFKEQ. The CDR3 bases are TGTGCCAGCAGCCAAGAGGCTAGCGGGGGGTTACTACAAGAGACCCAGTACTTC. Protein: CASSQEASGGLLQETQYF.

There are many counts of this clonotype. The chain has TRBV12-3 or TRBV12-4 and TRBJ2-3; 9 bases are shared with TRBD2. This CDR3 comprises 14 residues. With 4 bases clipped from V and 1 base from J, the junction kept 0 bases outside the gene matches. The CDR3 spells CASSSSGGTDTQYF. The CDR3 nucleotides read TGTGCCAGCAGTTCTAGCGGGGGCACAGATACGCAGTATTTT.

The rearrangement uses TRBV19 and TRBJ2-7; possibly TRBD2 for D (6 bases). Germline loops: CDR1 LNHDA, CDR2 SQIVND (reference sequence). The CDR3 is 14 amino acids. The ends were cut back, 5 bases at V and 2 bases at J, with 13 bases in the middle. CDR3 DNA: TGTGCCAGTAGTCAACCGGGAGCGACCTACGAGCAGTACTTC. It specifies CASSQPGATYEQYF.

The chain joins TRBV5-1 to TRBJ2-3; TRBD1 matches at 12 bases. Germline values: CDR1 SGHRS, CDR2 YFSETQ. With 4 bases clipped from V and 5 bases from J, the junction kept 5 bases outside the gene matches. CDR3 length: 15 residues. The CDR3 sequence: CASSVGTGGGDTQYF. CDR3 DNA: TGCGCCAGCAGCGTAGGGACAGGGGGCGGAGATACGCAGTATTTT.

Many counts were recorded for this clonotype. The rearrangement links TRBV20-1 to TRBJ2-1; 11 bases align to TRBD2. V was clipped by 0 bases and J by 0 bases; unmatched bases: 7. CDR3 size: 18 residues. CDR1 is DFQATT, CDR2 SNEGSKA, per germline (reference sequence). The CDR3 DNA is TGCAGTGCTAGAGATCGGCTAGCGGGGGGCCGCTCCTACAATGAGCAGTTCTTC. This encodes CSARDRLAGGRSYNEQFF.

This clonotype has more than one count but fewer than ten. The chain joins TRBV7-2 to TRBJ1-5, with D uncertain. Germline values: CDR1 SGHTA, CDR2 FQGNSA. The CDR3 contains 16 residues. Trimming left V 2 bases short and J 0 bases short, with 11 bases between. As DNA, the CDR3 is TGTGCCAGCAGCTTAAGGGCAGCTTATAGCAATCAGCCCCAGCATTTT. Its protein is CASSLRAAYSNQPQHF. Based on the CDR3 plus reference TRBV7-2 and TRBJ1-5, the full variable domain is GAGVSQSPSNKVTEKGKDVELRCDPISGHTALYWYRQSLGQGLEFLIYFQGNSAPDKSGLPSDRFSAERTGGSVSTLTIQRTQQEDSAVYLCASSLRAAYSNQPQHFGDGTRLSIL.

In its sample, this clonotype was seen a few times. The CDR3 loop reads CASRATDYGYTF. For the CDR3, the DNA is TGTGCCAGCAGAGCGACGGATTATGGCTACACCTTC. The chain joins TRBV6-2 or TRBV6-3 to TRBJ1-2, with D unclear. The CDR3 is made up of 12 amino acids. Germline CDR1 MNHEY, CDR2 SVGEGT. V lost 6 bases, J lost 5 bases, and 10 bases lay in between.

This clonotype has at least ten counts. The chain's CDR3 is CASSGRQGATDTQYF. CDR3 in DNA: TGCGCCAGCAGCGGGCGACAGGGGGCAACAGATACGCAGTATTTT. The chain links TRBV5-1 to TRBJ2-3; TRBD1 agrees at 10 bases. Germline loops: CDR1 SGHRS, CDR2 YFSETQ. J gave up 3 bases and V 4 bases, and 5 bases lay outside the gene matches. This CDR3 is 15 amino acids long.

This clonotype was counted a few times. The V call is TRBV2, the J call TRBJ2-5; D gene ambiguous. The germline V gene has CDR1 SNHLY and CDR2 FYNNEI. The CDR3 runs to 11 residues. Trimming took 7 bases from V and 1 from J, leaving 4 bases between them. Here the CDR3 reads CASKAQETQYF. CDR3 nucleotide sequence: TGTGCCAGCAAGGCCCAAGAGACCCAGTACTTC.